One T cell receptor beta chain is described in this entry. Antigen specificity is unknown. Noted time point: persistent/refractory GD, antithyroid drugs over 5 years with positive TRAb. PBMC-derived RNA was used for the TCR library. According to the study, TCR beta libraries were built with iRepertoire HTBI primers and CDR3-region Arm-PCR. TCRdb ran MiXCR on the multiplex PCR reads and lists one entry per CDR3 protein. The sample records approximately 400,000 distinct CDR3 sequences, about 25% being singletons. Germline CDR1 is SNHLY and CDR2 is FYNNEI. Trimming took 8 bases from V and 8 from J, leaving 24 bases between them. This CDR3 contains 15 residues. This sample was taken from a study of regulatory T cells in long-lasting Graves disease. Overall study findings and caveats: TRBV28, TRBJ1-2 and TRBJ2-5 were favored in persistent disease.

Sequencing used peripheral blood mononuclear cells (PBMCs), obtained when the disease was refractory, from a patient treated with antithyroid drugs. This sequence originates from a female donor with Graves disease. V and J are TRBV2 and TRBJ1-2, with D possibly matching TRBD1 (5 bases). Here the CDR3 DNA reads TGTGCCAGCGGTACCAACCCCGGGACCTCGGAAGGCTACACCTTC. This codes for CASGTNPGTSEGYTF.